These T cell receptor beta chains were read from a single sample in a study of cytomegalovirus exposure and HLA in healthy donors. Method: immunoSEQ multiplex PCR; TCRdb's copy keeps in-frame clones and lacks some. Counted here are about 59,000 clones, roughly 77% occurring once; the ten biggest clones make up under 8%. Sequencing was performed on PBMCs. The receptors were sampled from a man younger than 40 in good health and CMV-seropositive. Each CDR3 is given with its conserved first and last residue. A D gene is named only where the DNA matches it firmly. Size tells how often a clone was seen (once, few, many) or the class of an expanded clone, and some rows leave it out.

>-|TRBJ2-2|-|TRBV2
TGTGCCAGCAGTGAGTCTGAGAGCACGGTCGGGGAGCTGTTTTTT
CASSESESTVGELFF
>-|TRBJ2-7|-|TRBV5-1
TGCGCCAGCAGCTTGTGGGGGGTGACCTACGAGCAGTACTTC
CASSLWGVTYEQYF
>-|TRBJ1-4|-|TRBV28
TGTGCCAGCAGGATACAGGGAGCAACTAATGAAAAACTGTTTTTT
CASRIQGATNEKLFF
>once|TRBJ2-7|TRBD1|TRBV7-2
TGTGCCAACCCGGACAGGGGGCCTCGGCAGTACTTC
CANPDRGPRQYF
>-|TRBJ1-2|-|TRBV27
TGTGCCAGCAGCAGGGTAGCTAACTATGGCTACACCTTC
CASSRVANYGYTF
>-|TRBJ2-3|TRBD2|TRBV4-2
TGTGCCAGCAGCCAAGAGACTAGCGGGGGCTCAGATACGCAGTATTTT
CASSQETSGGSDTQYF
>-|TRBJ1-5|-|TRBV5-1
TGCGCCAGCAGCCCGGGAAGGGAAGGTGGGCCCCAGCATTTT
CASSPGREGGPQHF
>-|TRBJ2-7|TRBD1|TRBV5-1
TGCGCCAGCAGGTTGAAGACAGGGGCCTACGAGCAGTACTTC
CASRLKTGAYEQYF
>-|TRBJ2-5|TRBD1|TRBV6-6
TGTGCCAGCAGTTACTCGAACAGGGGACAAGAGACCCAGTACTTC
CASSYSNRGQETQYF
>-|TRBJ2-7|-|TRBV25-1
TGTGCCAGCAGACTAGAAGGGTCCTACGAGCAGTACTTC
CASRLEGSYEQYF
>-|TRBJ1-5|-|TRBV7-8
TGTGCCAGCAGCACCACAGAGTGGGAGCCCCAGCATTTT
CASSTTEWEPQHF
>-|TRBJ2-7|-|TRBV19
TGTGCCAGTAGCGTCGGGAGCTTC
CASSVGSF
>once|TRBJ2-7|-|TRBV30
TGTGCCTGGAGTACAGGGAAGCGTGAGCAGTACTTC
CAWSTGKREQYF
>-|TRBJ2-1|TRBD2|TRBV5-1
TGCGCCAGCAGCTTGGAAGGCGCGGGGGGCCATTGGTTCTTC
CASSLEGAGGHWFF
>-|TRBJ2-1|TRBD2|TRBV4-1
TGCGCCAGCAGCCAATGGAATAGCGGGGGGGTTAACAATGAGCAGTTCTTC
CASSQWNSGGVNNEQFF
>-|TRBJ2-1|TRBD2|TRBV7-2
TGTGCCAGCAGCTTAATTTTCGGGGGGGCCTCCTACAATGAGCAGTTCTTC
CASSLIFGGASYNEQFF
>-|TRBJ2-1|TRBD1|TRBV27
TGTGCCAGCAAAAGACAGGGGGGGTACAATGAGCAGTTCTTC
CASKRQGGYNEQFF
>-|TRBJ1-2|TRBD1|TRBV6-5
TGTGCCAGCAGTTACGGAGACAGGGTCTATGGCTACACCTTC
CASSYGDRVYGYTF
>-|TRBJ1-2|-|TRBV7-9
TGTGCCAGCAGCTTAGAATTACCGGCTAACTATGGCTACACCTTC
CASSLELPANYGYTF
>-|TRBJ2-1|TRBD1|TRBV7-2
TGTGCCAGCAGCTTACGGGACAGGGTAAGGAATGAGCAGTTCTTC
CASSLRDRVRNEQFF
>-|TRBJ1-5|-|TRBV7-3
TGTGCCAGCAGCCCGGGGGTAAATCAGCCCCAGCATTTT
CASSPGVNQPQHF
>-|TRBJ2-4|-|TRBV18
TGTGCCAGCTCACCAGAGAGGGTACTAAGGAGCAAAAACATTCAGTACTTC
CASSPERVLRSKNIQYF
>-|TRBJ1-1|-|TRBV7-2
TGTGCCAGCAGCGGGCCCCCCTCGAACACTGAAGCTTTCTTT
CASSGPPSNTEAFF
>-|TRBJ1-2|-|TRBV7-2
TGTGCCAGCAGCTTTTTCAGGGGCCCTCCTACCTTC
CASSFFRGPPTF
>-|TRBJ2-7|TRBD2|TRBV4-2
TGTGCCAGCAGCCGTTCTAGCGGGGGGGCATACGAGCAGTACTTC
CASSRSSGGAYEQYF
>-|TRBJ2-7|TRBD1|TRBV28
TGTGCCAGCAGCCTTGGACAGGGCTACGAGCAGTACTTC
CASSLGQGYEQYF
>-|TRBJ1-4|-|TRBV10-3
TGTGCCATCAGCGGACGGGCGGGGGGTGAAAAACTGTTTTTT
CAISGRAGGEKLFF
>-|TRBJ1-4|-|TRBV14
TGTGCCAGCAGCCAAGTGGCGGCGGGAAAACTGTTTTTT
CASSQVAAGKLFF
>-|TRBJ1-2|-|TRBV19
TGTGCCAGTCTCCCCCTCGGGGGGAACTATGGCTACACCTTC
CASLPLGGNYGYTF
>few|TRBJ2-7|-|TRBV6-6
TGTGCCAGCAGTTCATCAAAATTGTACGAGCAGTACTTC
CASSSSKLYEQYF
>-|TRBJ2-1|TRBD1|TRBV11-3
TGTGCCAGCAGCTTAGGAGAGACAGGGATCGATGAGCAGTTCTTC
CASSLGETGIDEQFF
>-|TRBJ2-2|TRBD1|TRBV6-6
TGTGCCAGCAGTTACGACAGGGGCCTCCCTACCGGGGAGCTGTTTTTT
CASSYDRGLPTGELFF
>-|TRBJ2-7|-|TRBV2
TGTGCCAGCACGGGGGGCCGCTACGAGCAGTACTTC
CASTGGRYEQYF
>few|TRBJ2-1|TRBD2|TRBV6-4
TGTGCCAGCAGTGATCTAGCGGGGGGTGGCAATGAGCAGTTCTTC
CASSDLAGGGNEQFF
>few|TRBJ1-1|-|TRBV2
TGTGCCAGCAGGCAGGGGAACACTGAAGCTTTCTTT
CASRQGNTEAFF
>-|TRBJ1-1|-|TRBV6-1
TGTGCCAGCGAGGCAACGAGCGCTGAAGCTTTCTTT
CASEATSAEAFF
>-|TRBJ1-3|-|TRBV28
TGTGCCAGCAGTTCCGCGTGGGGAAACACCATATATTTT
CASSSAWGNTIYF
>-|TRBJ1-6|TRBD1|TRBV9
TGTGCCAGCAGCGCCCGACAGGGCCCTGGGACCCTCCACTTT
CASSARQGPGTLHF
>-|TRBJ2-7|-|TRBV6-1
TGTGCCAGCAGAGGGACTTTAGGGAACTACGAGCAGTACTTC
CASRGTLGNYEQYF
>-|TRBJ2-1|TRBD2|TRBV11-1
TGTGCCAGCAGCGACACCGGGACTAGCGCTTACAATGAGCAGTTCTTC
CASSDTGTSAYNEQFF
>-|TRBJ1-4|-|TRBV28
TGTGCCAGCATCCAGGGGCAGGGACGAGAAAAACTGTTTTTT
CASIQGQGREKLFF
>once|TRBJ2-5|-|TRBV20-1
TGCAGTGCTAGCGACCAAGAGACCCAGTACTTC
CSASDQETQYF